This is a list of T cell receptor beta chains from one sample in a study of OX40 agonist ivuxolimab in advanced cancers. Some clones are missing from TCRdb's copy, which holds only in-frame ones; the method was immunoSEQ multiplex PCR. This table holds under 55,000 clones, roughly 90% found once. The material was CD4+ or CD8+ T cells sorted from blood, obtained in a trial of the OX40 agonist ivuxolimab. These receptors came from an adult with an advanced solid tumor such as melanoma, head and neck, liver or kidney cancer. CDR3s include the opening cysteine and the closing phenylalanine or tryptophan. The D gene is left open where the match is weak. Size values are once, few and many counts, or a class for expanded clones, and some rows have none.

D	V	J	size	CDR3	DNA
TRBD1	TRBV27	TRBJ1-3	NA	CASSFRGVAGNTIYF	TGTGCCAGCAGTTTCAGGGGGGTAGCTGGAAACACCATATATTTT
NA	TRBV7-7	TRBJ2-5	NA	CASSLAGNQETQYF	TGTGCCAGCAGCTTGGCAGGGAATCAGGAGACCCAGTACTTC
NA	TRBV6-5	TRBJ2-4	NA	CASSYSNIQYF	TGTGCCAGCAGTTACTCAAACATTCAGTACTTC
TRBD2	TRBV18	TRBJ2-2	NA	CASSPPRGAGELFF	TGTGCCAGCTCACCACCCCGGGGGGCCGGGGAGCTGTTTTTT
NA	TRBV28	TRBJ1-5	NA	CASLLGVAFNQPQHF	TGTGCCAGCCTCTTGGGGGTCGCATTCAATCAGCCCCAGCATTTT
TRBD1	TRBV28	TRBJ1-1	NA	CASSLWDRGLGRGAFF	TGTGCCAGCAGTTTATGGGACAGGGGGCTAGGTCGGGGAGCTTTCTTT
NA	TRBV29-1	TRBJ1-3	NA	CSVEMTEGNTIYF	TGCAGCGTTGAAATGACAGAAGGAAACACCATATATTTT
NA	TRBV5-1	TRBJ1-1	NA	CASSLNLVGDTEAFF	TGCGCCAGCAGCTTGAATCTTGTGGGGGACACTGAAGCTTTCTTT
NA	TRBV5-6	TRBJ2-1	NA	CASSTVVRNEQFF	TGTGCCAGCAGCACGGTCGTTCGGAATGAGCAGTTCTTC
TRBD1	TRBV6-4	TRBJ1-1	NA	CASRTGELGEAFF	TGTGCCAGTAGGACAGGGGAGCTGGGTGAAGCTTTCTTT
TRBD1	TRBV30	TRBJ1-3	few	CAWWDRGHGNTIYF	TGTGCCTGGTGGGACAGGGGGCATGGAAACACCATATATTTT
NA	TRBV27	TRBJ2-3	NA	CASSSPRGYGTDTQYF	TGTGCCAGCAGTTCCCCCCGGGGGTATGGCACAGATACGCAGTATTTT
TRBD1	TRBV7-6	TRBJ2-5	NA	CASSLTGGEETQYF	TGTGCCAGCAGCTTGACAGGGGGCGAAGAGACCCAGTACTTC
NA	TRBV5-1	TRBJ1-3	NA	CASSPVKGRVDGTIYF	TGCGCCAGCAGCCCGGTTAAGGGGCGAGTGGATGGCACCATATATTTT
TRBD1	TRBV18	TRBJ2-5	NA	CASSPGTGGWETQYF	TGTGCCAGCTCACCCGGGACAGGGGGATGGGAGACCCAGTACTTC
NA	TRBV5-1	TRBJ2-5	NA	CASSFEQEETQYF	TGCGCCAGCAGCTTTGAGCAAGAAGAGACCCAGTACTTC
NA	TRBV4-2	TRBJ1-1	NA	CASSLTAENTEAFF	TGTGCCAGCAGCCTGACAGCCGAGAACACTGAAGCTTTCTTT
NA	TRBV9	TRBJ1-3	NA	CASSVLTGSTGNTIYF	TGTGCCAGCAGCGTCCTGACAGGATCCACTGGAAACACCATATATTTT
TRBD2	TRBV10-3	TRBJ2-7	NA	CAFGTSGGQKYF	TGTGCCTTCGGGACTAGCGGGGGACAGAAGTACTTC
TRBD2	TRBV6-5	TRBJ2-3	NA	CASTALAGGTDTQYF	TGTGCCAGCACCGCACTAGCGGGGGGCACAGATACGCAGTATTTT
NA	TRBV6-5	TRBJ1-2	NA	CASTIYRGYGYTF	TGTGCCAGCACCATTTACCGGGGCTATGGCTACACCTTC
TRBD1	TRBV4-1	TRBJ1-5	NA	CASSQAADRGNQLQHF	TGCGCCAGCAGCCAAGCCGCGGACAGGGGTAATCAGCTCCAGCATTTT
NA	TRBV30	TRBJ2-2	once	CAWSRIDYSDTGELFF	TGTGCCTGGAGTCGGATTGACTACTCCGACACCGGGGAGCTGTTTTTT
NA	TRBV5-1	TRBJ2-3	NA	CASSPAGLLGGTDTQYF	TGCGCCAGCAGCCCGGCTGGGCTCCTAGGAGGCACAGATACGCAGTATTTT
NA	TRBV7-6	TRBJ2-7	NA	CASSLYPGASYEQYF	TGTGCCAGCAGCTTATATCCGGGGGCCTCCTACGAGCAGTACTTC
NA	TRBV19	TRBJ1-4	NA	CASSIGKGSNEKLFF	TGTGCCAGTAGTATAGGCAAGGGTTCTAATGAAAAACTGTTTTTT
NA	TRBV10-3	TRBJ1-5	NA	CAISEGSGQPQHF	TGTGCCATCAGTGAAGGTTCAGGGCAGCCCCAGCATTTT
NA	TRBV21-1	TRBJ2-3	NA	CASSEPSGGVSTDTQYF	TGTGCCAGCAGCGAGCCTAGCGGGGGGGTTAGCACAGATACGCAGTATTTT
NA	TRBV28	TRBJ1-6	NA	CASVAPGNSPLHF	TGTGCCAGCGTTGCCCCGGGTAATTCACCCCTCCACTTT
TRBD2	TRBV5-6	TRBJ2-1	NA	CASSSVAGGLDNEQFF	TGTGCCAGCAGCTCCGTAGCGGGGGGGCTGGACAATGAGCAGTTCTTC
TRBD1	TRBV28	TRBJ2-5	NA	CASSLPGGPEETQYF	TGTGCCAGCAGCCTTCCAGGGGGCCCCGAAGAGACCCAGTACTTC
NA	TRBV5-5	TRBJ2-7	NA	CASSLEDTYSFYEQYF	TGTGCCAGCAGCCTGGAAGACACCTACTCTTTCTACGAGCAGTACTTC
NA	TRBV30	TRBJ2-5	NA	CAWNQGSGTQYF	TGTGCCTGGAATCAGGGCTCTGGGACCCAGTACTTC
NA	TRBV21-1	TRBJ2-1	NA	CASSKGDTGVLTNEQFF	TGTGCCAGCAGCAAAGGAGACACAGGGGTGTTGACCAATGAGCAGTTCTTC
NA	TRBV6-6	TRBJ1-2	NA	CASANRSLSYGYTF	TGTGCCAGCGCGAATCGAAGCCTTTCCTATGGCTACACCTTC